This TCR beta chain was recorded in a study of blood T cell repertoires in COVID-19. Study overall: Samples taken during acute and convalescent COVID-19 were collected in the United States, Italy and Spain. T cells, B-cell-depleted T cells, or PBMCs supplied cDNA or gDNA.

Patients of the Seattle cohort, enrolled during active infection, were followed longitudinally. The V and J ends lost 7 bases and 0 bases respectively, with 4 bases between them. CDR3 length: 12 amino acids. Germline values: CDR1 LNHDA, CDR2 SQIVND (reference sequence). As originally analysed: Nucleated cell counts were estimated from reference gene primer amplification. Some clones are missing from TCRdb's copy, which holds only in-frame ones; the method was immunoSEQ multiplex PCR. The V and J calls and the clone size are those of that table, but D and trimming were determined from the DNA. The sample gives about 170,000 clones, approximately 86% of which show up once; under 3% is in the top ten.

Sequenced sample: peripheral blood. This TCR was recovered from a woman older than 75 with COVID-19, enrolled during active disease. The chain has TRBV19 and TRBJ1-5, with D hard to call. CDR3 residues: CASTDSNQPQHF. The CDR3 DNA follows: TGTGCCAGTACAGATAGCAATCAGCCCCAGCATTTT.